The rows below give T cell receptor beta chains drawn from one sample of a study of CD8 T cells in ankylosing spondylitis. MiXCR was run by TCRdb on the 5' RACE reads, yielding one entry per CDR3 protein. This sample yields under 300,000 distinct CDR3 sequences, of which over 15% are seen a single time; around 33% belongs to the top ten. Sequencing was done on a sample of blood, either unsorted or a sorted T cell fraction (not recorded which). The receptors come from a male donor with ankylosing spondylitis or in good health (not recorded which). Each CDR3 is given with its conserved first and last residue. The order of the fields is D gene, V gene, clone size, J gene, CDR3 protein, CDR3 DNA. A D gene is named only where the DNA matches it firmly. Size tells how often a clone was seen (once, few, many) or the class of an expanded clone, and some rows leave it out.

D: TRBD2; V: TRBV10-2; size: -; J: TRBJ2-7; CDR3: CASSGEGLSYEQYF; DNA: TGCGCCAGCAGTGGGGAGGGGCTCTCCTACGAGCAGTACTTC
D: TRBD2; V: TRBV11-2; size: few; J: TRBJ2-7; CDR3: CASSPGGGLAGEQYF; DNA: TGTGCCAGCAGCCCCGGGGGCGGACTAGCTGGGGAGCAGTACTTC
D: -; V: TRBV10-2; size: -; J: TRBJ2-5; CDR3: CASSEGRIQETQYF; DNA: TGCGCCAGCAGCGAGGGACGGATCCAAGAGACCCAGTACTTC
D: TRBD1; V: TRBV29-1; size: -; J: TRBJ1-2; CDR3: CSATGNDYGYTF; DNA: TGCAGCGCGACAGGGAACGACTATGGCTACACCTTC
D: -; V: TRBV11-1; size: -; J: TRBJ2-3; CDR3: CASSSSGHRSTDTQYF; DNA: TGTGCCAGCAGCTCATCGGGACACCGAAGCACAGATACGCAGTATTTT
D: TRBD2; V: TRBV2; size: few; J: TRBJ2-7; CDR3: CASSEEVAGGPNEQYF; DNA: TGTGCCAGCAGTGAAGAGGTAGCGGGAGGGCCGAACGAGCAGTACTTC
D: -; V: TRBV5-5; size: few; J: TRBJ2-7; CDR3: CASSPWTGTYEQYF; DNA: TGTGCCAGCAGCCCATGGACCGGGACATACGAGCAGTACTTC
D: TRBD1; V: TRBV6-5; size: few; J: TRBJ1-4; CDR3: CASSTQTGGGEKLFF; DNA: TGTGCCAGCAGTACTCAGACAGGGGGCGGTGAAAAACTGTTTTTT
D: TRBD1; V: TRBV27; size: -; J: TRBJ1-5; CDR3: CASSLTGDLPQHF; DNA: TGTGCCAGCAGTTTGACAGGGGATTTGCCCCAGCATTTT
D: -; V: TRBV7-2; size: -; J: TRBJ2-7; CDR3: CASSTDLAYEQYF; DNA: TGTGCCAGCAGCACAGACTTAGCCTACGAGCAGTACTTC
D: TRBD1; V: TRBV27; size: once; J: TRBJ2-7; CDR3: CASSLFSGQGSHEQYF; DNA: TGTGCCAGCAGTTTATTCTCCGGACAGGGTTCCCACGAGCAGTACTTC
D: -; V: TRBV24-1; size: few; J: TRBJ1-4; CDR3: CATSAAATNEKLFF; DNA: TGTGCCACCAGTGCCGCCGCAACTAATGAAAAACTGTTTTTT
D: -; V: TRBV4-1; size: -; J: TRBJ2-7; CDR3: CASSQESGLPYEQYF; DNA: TGCGCCAGCAGCCAAGAGTCGGGGTTACCCTACGAGCAGTACTTC
D: TRBD2; V: TRBV6-5; size: -; J: TRBJ2-5; CDR3: CASSYLRLAGGPGRETQYF; DNA: TGTGCCAGCAGTTACCTCCGACTAGCGGGAGGGCCGGGGCGGGAGACCCAGTACTTC
D: -; V: TRBV6-5; size: many; J: TRBJ2-3; CDR3: CASSYRGLRADTQYF; DNA: TGTGCCAGCAGTTACCGGGGGTTGAGGGCAGATACGCAGTATTTT
D: -; V: TRBV3-1; size: -; J: TRBJ2-2; CDR3: CASSQVAHRGALNTGELFF; DNA: TGTGCCAGCAGCCAAGTCGCCCACCGGGGAGCCCTAAACACCGGGGAGCTGTTTTTT
D: TRBD1; V: TRBV5-1; size: -; J: TRBJ2-7; CDR3: CASSSDRGVYEQYF; DNA: TGCGCCAGCAGTTCGGACAGGGGGGTCTACGAGCAGTACTTC
D: TRBD1; V: TRBV27; size: few; J: TRBJ2-1; CDR3: CASSTGVHEQFF; DNA: TGTGCCAGCTCTACAGGGGTCCATGAGCAGTTCTTC
D: TRBD2; V: TRBV4-1; size: few; J: TRBJ2-2; CDR3: CASSQEFPGLAGVSGELFF; DNA: TGCGCCAGCAGCCAAGAATTCCCCGGACTAGCGGGAGTGTCCGGGGAGCTGTTTTTT
D: -; V: TRBV29-1; size: many; J: TRBJ2-5; CDR3: CSGDEETQYF; DNA: TGCAGCGGGGACGAAGAGACCCAGTACTTC
D: -; V: TRBV4-1; size: few; J: TRBJ2-3; CDR3: CASSQDEDTQYF; DNA: TGCGCCAGCAGCCAAGACGAGGATACGCAGTATTTT
D: TRBD2; V: TRBV4-3; size: many; J: TRBJ2-7; CDR3: CASSQDRLAGGSYEQYF; DNA: TGCGCCAGCAGCCAAGATCGGCTAGCGGGAGGCTCCTACGAGCAGTACTTC
D: TRBD2; V: TRBV20-1; size: few; J: TRBJ2-5; CDR3: CSAREAGGFQETQYF; DNA: TGCAGTGCTAGAGAAGCGGGAGGCTTCCAAGAGACCCAGTACTTC
D: TRBD2; V: TRBV12-3/TRBV12-4; size: few; J: TRBJ2-7; CDR3: CASNYWGLAGGPGDEQYF; DNA: TGTGCCAGCAACTACTGGGGACTAGCGGGAGGACCGGGGGACGAGCAGTACTTC
D: -; V: TRBV29-1; size: -; J: TRBJ2-3; CDR3: CSAGAGGTDTQYF; DNA: TGCAGCGCTGGCGCAGGGGGCACAGATACGCAGTATTTT
D: TRBD1; V: TRBV7-8; size: few; J: TRBJ1-2; CDR3: CASSFQDRIYGYTF; DNA: TGTGCCAGCAGCTTCCAGGACAGGATCTATGGCTACACCTTC
D: TRBD2; V: TRBV3-1; size: few; J: TRBJ2-5; CDR3: CASSRRLAGGTQETQYF; DNA: TGTGCCAGCAGCCGCCGACTAGCGGGAGGGACGCAAGAGACCCAGTACTTC
D: -; V: TRBV27; size: few; J: TRBJ2-7; CDR3: CASPIHPGGCSYEQYF; DNA: TGTGCCAGCCCAATACACCCCGGGGGCTGTTCCTACGAGCAGTACTTC
D: -; V: TRBV29-1; size: few; J: TRBJ2-7; CDR3: CSVGGGQTYEQYF; DNA: TGCAGCGTTGGGGGGGGACAGACCTACGAGCAGTACTTC
D: -; V: TRBV7-9; size: -; J: TRBJ1-1; CDR3: CASSFAVTEAFF; DNA: TGTGCCAGCAGCTTCGCAGTCACTGAAGCTTTCTTT
D: -; V: TRBV12-3/TRBV12-4; size: -; J: TRBJ2-1; CDR3: CASSLGSRAGNEQFF; DNA: TGTGCCAGCAGTTTGGGCAGCAGGGCAGGCAATGAGCAGTTCTTC
D: -; V: TRBV6-1; size: -; J: TRBJ2-7; CDR3: CASSPTGYSLYEQYF; DNA: TGTGCCAGTAGCCCCACAGGGTATTCCCTCTACGAGCAGTACTTC
D: TRBD2; V: TRBV6-5; size: -; J: TRBJ2-1; CDR3: CASSSSGSTSEQFF; DNA: TGTGCCAGCAGTTCAAGCGGGAGTACCAGTGAGCAGTTCTTC
D: TRBD1; V: TRBV2; size: -; J: TRBJ1-2; CDR3: CASSDSLHQGVRGYTF; DNA: TGTGCCAGCAGTGATTCGCTGCACCAGGGGGTACGGGGCTACACCTTC
D: TRBD1; V: TRBV12-3/TRBV12-4; size: -; J: TRBJ1-2; CDR3: CASGGPGQGIVNYGYTF; DNA: TGTGCCAGCGGGGGGCCCGGACAGGGTATAGTTAACTATGGCTACACCTTC
D: -; V: TRBV4-1; size: -; J: TRBJ1-4; CDR3: CASSQVGQDNEKLFF; DNA: TGCGCCAGCAGCCAAGTCGGGCAGGATAATGAAAAACTGTTTTTT
D: TRBD1; V: TRBV11-2; size: -; J: TRBJ1-5; CDR3: CASSLAGGPQHF; DNA: TGTGCCAGCAGCTTAGCAGGGGGCCCCCAGCATTTT
D: TRBD1; V: TRBV5-1; size: few; J: TRBJ2-7; CDR3: CASSLARGLVEQYF; DNA: TGCGCCAGCAGCTTGGCCAGGGGGCTAGTGGAGCAGTACTTC
D: TRBD1; V: TRBV6-2/TRBV6-3; size: -; J: TRBJ2-1; CDR3: CASKVRDRAWNEQFF; DNA: TGTGCCAGCAAAGTTCGGGACAGGGCCTGGAATGAGCAGTTCTTC
D: -; V: TRBV7-6; size: -; J: TRBJ1-1; CDR3: CASSLWGSGTEAFF; DNA: TGTGCCAGCAGCTTATGGGGCAGCGGAACTGAAGCTTTCTTT
D: -; V: TRBV6-2/TRBV6-3; size: -; J: TRBJ2-7; CDR3: CASSTERTSWNEQYF; DNA: TGTGCCAGCAGTACAGAGCGTACCTCGTGGAACGAGCAGTACTTC